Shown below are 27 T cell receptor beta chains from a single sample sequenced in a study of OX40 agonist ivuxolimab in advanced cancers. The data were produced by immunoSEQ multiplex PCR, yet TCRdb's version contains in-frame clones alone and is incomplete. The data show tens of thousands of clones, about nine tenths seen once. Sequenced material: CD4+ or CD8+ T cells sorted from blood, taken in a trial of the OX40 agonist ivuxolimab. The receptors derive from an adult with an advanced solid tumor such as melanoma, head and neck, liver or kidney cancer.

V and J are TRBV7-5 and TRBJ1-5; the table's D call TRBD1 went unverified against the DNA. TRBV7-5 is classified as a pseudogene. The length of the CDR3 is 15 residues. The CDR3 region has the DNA TGTGCCAGCAGCCCCTCTGGCAGGGGCGGTGGGCCCCAGCATTTT. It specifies CASSPSGRGGGPQHF.

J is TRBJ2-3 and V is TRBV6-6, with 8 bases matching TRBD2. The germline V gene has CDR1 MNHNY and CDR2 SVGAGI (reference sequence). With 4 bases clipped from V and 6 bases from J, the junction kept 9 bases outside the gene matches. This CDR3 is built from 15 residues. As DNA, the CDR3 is TGTGCCAGCAGTTCCTTCAGCGGGAGAGGGGATACGCAGTATTTT. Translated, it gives CASSSFSGRGDTQYF.

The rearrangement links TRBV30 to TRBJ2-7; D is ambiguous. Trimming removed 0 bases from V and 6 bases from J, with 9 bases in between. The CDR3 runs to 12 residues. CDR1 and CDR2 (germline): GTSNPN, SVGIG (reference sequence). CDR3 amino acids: CAWSVQGIEQYF. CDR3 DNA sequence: TGTGCCTGGAGTGTTCAAGGGATCGAGCAGTACTTC.

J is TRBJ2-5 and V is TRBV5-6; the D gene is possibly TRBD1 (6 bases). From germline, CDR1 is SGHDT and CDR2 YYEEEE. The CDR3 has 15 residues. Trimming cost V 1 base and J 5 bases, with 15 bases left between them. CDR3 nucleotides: TGTGCCAGCAGCTTGAACGGACAGTGGGGGGAGACCCAGTACTTC. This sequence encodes CASSLNGQWGETQYF.

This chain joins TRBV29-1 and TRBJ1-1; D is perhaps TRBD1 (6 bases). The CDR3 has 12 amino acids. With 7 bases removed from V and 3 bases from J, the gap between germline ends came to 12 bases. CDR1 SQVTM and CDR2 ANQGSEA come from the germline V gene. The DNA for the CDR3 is TGCAGCGACCTACAGGGTTACACTGAAGCTTTCTTT. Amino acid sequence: CSDLQGYTEAFF.

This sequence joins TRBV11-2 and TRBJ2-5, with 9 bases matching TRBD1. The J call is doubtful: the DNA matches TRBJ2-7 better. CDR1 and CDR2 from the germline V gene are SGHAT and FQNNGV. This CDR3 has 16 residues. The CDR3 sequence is CASSLVGGTGSYEQYF. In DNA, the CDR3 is TGTGCCAGCAGCTTAGTGGGGGGGACAGGGTCCTACGAGCAGTACTTC.

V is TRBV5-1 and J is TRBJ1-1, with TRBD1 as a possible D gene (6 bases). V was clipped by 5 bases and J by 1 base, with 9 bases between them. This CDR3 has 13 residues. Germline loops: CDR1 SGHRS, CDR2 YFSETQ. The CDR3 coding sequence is TGCGCCAGCAGGCTACAGGGGAACACTGAAGCTTTCTTT. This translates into CASRLQGNTEAFF.

The CDR3 here is CASSPRTGTYEQYF. CDR3 DNA: TGTGCCAGCAGCCCTCGGACAGGGACCTACGAGCAGTACTTC. The V gene is TRBV7-2, the J gene TRBJ2-7; TRBD1 matches at 8 bases. The V segment lost 5 bases and the J segment 2 bases; nucleotides outside the gene matches: 5. The CDR3 contains 14 residues. Germline lookup yields CDR1 SGHTA and CDR2 FQGNSA. Based on the CDR3 plus reference TRBV7-2 and TRBJ2-7, the full variable domain is GAGVSQSPSNKVTEKGKDVELRCDPISGHTALYWYRQSLGQGLEFLIYFQGNSAPDKSGLPSDRFSAERTGGSVSTLTIQRTQQEDSAVYLCASSPRTGTYEQYFGPGTRLTVT.

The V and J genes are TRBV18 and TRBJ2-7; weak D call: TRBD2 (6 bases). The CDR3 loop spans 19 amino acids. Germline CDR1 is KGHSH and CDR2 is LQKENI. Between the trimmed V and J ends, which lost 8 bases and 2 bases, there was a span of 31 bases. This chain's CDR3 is CASPGGDGSQRGGPYEQYF. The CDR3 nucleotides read TGTGCCAGCCCCGGAGGGGACGGGTCGCAGCGCGGTGGCCCCTACGAGCAGTACTTC.

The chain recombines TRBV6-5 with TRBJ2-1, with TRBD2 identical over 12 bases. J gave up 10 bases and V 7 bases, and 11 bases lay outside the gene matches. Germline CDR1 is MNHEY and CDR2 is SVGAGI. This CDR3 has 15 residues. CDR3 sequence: CASTRLAGVRGEQFF. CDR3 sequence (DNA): TGTGCCAGCACCCGACTAGCGGGAGTTCGGGGGGAGCAGTTCTTC.

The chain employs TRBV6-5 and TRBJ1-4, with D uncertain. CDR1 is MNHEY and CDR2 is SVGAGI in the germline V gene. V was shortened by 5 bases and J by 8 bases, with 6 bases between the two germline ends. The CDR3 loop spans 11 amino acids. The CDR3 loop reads CASSPGEKLFF. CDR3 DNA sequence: TGTGCCAGCAGTCCCGGGGAAAAACTGTTTTTT.

The CDR3 loop reads CASRGQGAGDTEAFF. The CDR3, as DNA: TGTGCCAGCAGAGGACAGGGGGCGGGCGACACTGAAGCTTTCTTT. The chain carries TRBV6-6 and TRBJ1-1, with 11 bases identical to TRBD1. The CDR3 loop spans 15 amino acids. Germline trimming cut 6 bases from V and 3 bases from J; bases unmatched to any gene: 6. Germline V gene lookup returns CDR1 MNHNY and CDR2 SVGAGI (reference sequence).

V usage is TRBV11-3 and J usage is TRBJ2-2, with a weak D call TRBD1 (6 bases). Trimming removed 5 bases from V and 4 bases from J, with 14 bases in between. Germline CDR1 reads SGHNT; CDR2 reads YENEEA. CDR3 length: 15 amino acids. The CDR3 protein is CASSAQGVGTGELFF. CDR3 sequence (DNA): TGTGCCAGCAGCGCACAGGGTGTAGGCACCGGGGAGCTGTTTTTT.

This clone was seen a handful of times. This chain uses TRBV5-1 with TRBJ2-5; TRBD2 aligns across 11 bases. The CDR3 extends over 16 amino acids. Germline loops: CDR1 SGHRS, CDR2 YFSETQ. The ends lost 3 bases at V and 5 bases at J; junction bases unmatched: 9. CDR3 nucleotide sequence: TGCGCCAGCAGCTCTCAACTAGCGGGAGAGGCGGAGACCCAGTACTTC. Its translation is CASSSQLAGEAETQYF. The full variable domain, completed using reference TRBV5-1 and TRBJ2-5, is KAGVTQTPRYLIKTRGQQVTLSCSPISGHRSVSWYQQTPGQGLQFLFEYFSETQRNKGNFPGRFSGRQFSNSRSEMNVSTLELGDSALYLCASSSQLAGEAETQYFGPGTRLLVL.

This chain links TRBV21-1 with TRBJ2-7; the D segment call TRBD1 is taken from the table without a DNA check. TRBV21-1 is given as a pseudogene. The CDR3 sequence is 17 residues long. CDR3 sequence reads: CASSKEEGGQQTYEQYF. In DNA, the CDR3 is TGTGCCAGCAGCAAAGAGGAGGGGGGACAGCAAACCTACGAGCAGTACTTC.

This CDR3 is CASSLGPSYEQYF. The DNA for the CDR3 is TGTGCCAGCAGCTTGGGGCCTTCCTACGAGCAGTACTTC. The V and J genes are TRBV7-3 and TRBJ2-7; weak D call: TRBD1 (5 bases). Germline V CDR1 and CDR2: SGHTA, FQGTGA. This CDR3 spans 13 amino acids. V was pared by 3 bases and J by 1 base, with 7 bases between. The entire variable domain, with the rest obtained from reference TRBV7-3 and TRBJ2-7, is as follows: GAGVSQTPSNKVTEKGKYVELRCDPISGHTALYWYRQSLGQGPEFLIYFQGTGAADDSGLPNDRFFAVRPEGSVSTLKIQRTERGDSAVYLCASSLGPSYEQYFGPGTRLTVT.

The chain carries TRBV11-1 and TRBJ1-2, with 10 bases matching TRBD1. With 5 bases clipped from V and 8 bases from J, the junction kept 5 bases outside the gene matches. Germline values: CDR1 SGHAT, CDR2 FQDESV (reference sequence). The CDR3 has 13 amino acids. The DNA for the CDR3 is TGTGCCAGCAGCCGACAGGGGGCGGAGGGCTACACCTTC. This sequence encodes CASSRQGAEGYTF.

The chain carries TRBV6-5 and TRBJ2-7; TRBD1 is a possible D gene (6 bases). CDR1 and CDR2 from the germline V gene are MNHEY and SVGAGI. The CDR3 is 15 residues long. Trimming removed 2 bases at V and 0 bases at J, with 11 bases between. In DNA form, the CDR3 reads TGTGCCAGCAGTTACCAGACAGGAAGCTCCTACGAGCAGTACTTC. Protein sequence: CASSYQTGSSYEQYF.

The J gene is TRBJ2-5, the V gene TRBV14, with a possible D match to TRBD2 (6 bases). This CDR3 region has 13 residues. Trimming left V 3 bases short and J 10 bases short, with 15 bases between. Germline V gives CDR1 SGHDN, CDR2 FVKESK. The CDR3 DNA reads TGTGCCAGCAGCCAGGGACTCACGGTGTACCAGTACTTC. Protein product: CASSQGLTVYQYF.

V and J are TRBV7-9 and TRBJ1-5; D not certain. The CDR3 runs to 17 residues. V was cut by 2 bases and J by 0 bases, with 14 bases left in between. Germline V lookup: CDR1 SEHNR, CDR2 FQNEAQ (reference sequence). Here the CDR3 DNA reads TGTGCCAGCAGCTTATCGAGTACAGCAGATAGCAATCAGCCCCAGCATTTT. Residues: CASSLSSTADSNQPQHF.

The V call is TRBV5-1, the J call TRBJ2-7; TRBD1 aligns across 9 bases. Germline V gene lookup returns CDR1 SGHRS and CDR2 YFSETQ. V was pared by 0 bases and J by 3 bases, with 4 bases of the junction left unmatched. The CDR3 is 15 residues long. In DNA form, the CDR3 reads TGCGCCAGCAGCTTGGGCACAGGGGGCCTCTACGAGCAGTACTTC. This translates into CASSLGTGGLYEQYF.

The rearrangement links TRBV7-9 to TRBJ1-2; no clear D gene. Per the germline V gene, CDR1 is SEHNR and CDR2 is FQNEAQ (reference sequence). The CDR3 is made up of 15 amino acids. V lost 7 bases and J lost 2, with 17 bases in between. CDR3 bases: TGTGCCAGCACCCCACCCGGTGGGTCGAACTATGGCTACACCTTC. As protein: CASTPPGGSNYGYTF.

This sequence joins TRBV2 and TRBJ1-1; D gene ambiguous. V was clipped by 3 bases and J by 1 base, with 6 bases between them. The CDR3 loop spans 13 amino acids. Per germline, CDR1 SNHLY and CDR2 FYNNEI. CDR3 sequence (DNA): TGTGCCAGCAGTGACCCTCAGAACACTGAAGCTTTCTTT. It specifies CASSDPQNTEAFF.

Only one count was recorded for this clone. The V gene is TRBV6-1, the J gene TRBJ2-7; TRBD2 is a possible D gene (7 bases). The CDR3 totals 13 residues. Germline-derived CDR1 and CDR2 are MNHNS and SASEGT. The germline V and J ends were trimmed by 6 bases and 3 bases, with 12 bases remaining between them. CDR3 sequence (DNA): TGTGCCAGCAGGGACAGCGGGGTCTACGAGCAGTACTTC. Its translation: CASRDSGVYEQYF.

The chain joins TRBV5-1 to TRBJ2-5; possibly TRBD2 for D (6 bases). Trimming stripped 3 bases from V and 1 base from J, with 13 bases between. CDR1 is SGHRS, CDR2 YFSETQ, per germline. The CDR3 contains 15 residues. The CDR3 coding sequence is TGCGCCAGCAGCTGGGGCGGCGGGGTCCAAGAGACCCAGTACTTC. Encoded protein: CASSWGGGVQETQYF. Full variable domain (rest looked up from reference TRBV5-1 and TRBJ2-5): KAGVTQTPRYLIKTRGQQVTLSCSPISGHRSVSWYQQTPGQGLQFLFEYFSETQRNKGNFPGRFSGRQFSNSRSEMNVSTLELGDSALYLCASSWGGGVQETQYFGPGTRLLVL.

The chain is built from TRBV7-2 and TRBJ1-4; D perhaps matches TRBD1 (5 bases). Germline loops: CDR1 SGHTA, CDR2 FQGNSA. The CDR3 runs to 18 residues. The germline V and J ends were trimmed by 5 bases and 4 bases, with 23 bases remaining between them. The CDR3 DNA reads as TGTGCCAGCAGCCCAACCTCCGGGACCCCGCTAGTTAATGAAAAACTGTTTTTT. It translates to CASSPTSGTPLVNEKLFF.

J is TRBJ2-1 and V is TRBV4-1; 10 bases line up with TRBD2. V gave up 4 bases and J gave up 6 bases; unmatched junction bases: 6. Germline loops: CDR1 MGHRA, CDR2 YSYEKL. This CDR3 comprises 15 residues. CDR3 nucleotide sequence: TGCGCCAGCAGCCTTAGGCTAGCGGGAGTCAATGAGCAGTTCTTC. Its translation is CASSLRLAGVNEQFF.